A selection of T cell receptor beta chains follows, all from one sample in a study of cytomegalovirus exposure and HLA in healthy donors. The data were produced by immunoSEQ multiplex PCR, yet TCRdb's version contains in-frame clones alone and is incomplete. The repertoire holds some 100,000 clones, with about 77% as singletons. Sequencing input: PBMCs. Every receptor here comes from a woman younger than 30 in good health and CMV-seropositive. CDR3s include the opening cysteine and the closing phenylalanine or tryptophan. D genes are given only for firm matches. The listing skips clone size in some rows; elsewhere it reads once, few, many or a size class.

D gene,V gene,J gene,clone size,CDR3 DNA,CDR3 protein
TRBD2,TRBV10-3,TRBJ2-5,few,TGTGCCATCAGCAGGGCTGGGACTAGCGGGGAAGAGACCCAGTACTTC,CAISRAGTSGEETQYF
.,TRBV10-3,TRBJ2-7,.,TGTGCCACCGGGGAAACCGGGAGTATGAGCGAGCAGTACTTC,CATGETGSMSEQYF
TRBD2,TRBV5-3,TRBJ2-1,.,TGTGCCAGAAGTCTAGCGGGAGAGCCCTACAATGAGCAGTTCTTC,CARSLAGEPYNEQFF
TRBD2,TRBV19,TRBJ2-7,.,TGTGCCAGTAGTCTGTCCGGGACTAGCGCCTACGAGCAGTACTTC,CASSLSGTSAYEQYF
TRBD2,TRBV6-1,TRBJ2-3,.,TGTGCCAGCAGTGAATTCCTAGCGGGAGGGATAACAGATACGCAGTATTTT,CASSEFLAGGITDTQYF
.,TRBV6-1,TRBJ1-6,few,TGTGCCAGCAGACGGGAGTGGTCACCCCTCCACTTT,CASRREWSPLHF
TRBD1,TRBV5-5,TRBJ1-1,.,TGTGCCAGCAGCTTGGAGACAGGGGAAGCTTTCTTT,CASSLETGEAFF
TRBD1,TRBV29-1,TRBJ2-3,.,TGCAGCGTTGATAGCCGGGACAGAGGGGATTCGCAGTATTTT,CSVDSRDRGDSQYF
.,TRBV29-1,TRBJ1-1,once,TGCAGCGTGGACAGTTACAGGACTGAAGCTTTCTTT,CSVDSYRTEAFF
.,TRBV27,TRBJ2-1,.,TGTGCCAGCAGTTTAATGGCAGAGGTAGTTGGAGGTGAGCAGTTCTTC,CASSLMAEVVGGEQFF
.,TRBV30,TRBJ2-3,once,TGTGCCCGTCAGGGGCGGTTGAGCACAGATACGCAGTATTTT,CARQGRLSTDTQYF
TRBD2,TRBV28,TRBJ2-7,once,TGTGCCAGCAGTTCCGGACTAGCGGGAGTATACGAGCAGTACTTC,CASSSGLAGVYEQYF
.,TRBV19,TRBJ2-3,.,TGTGCCAGTAACTCACGTCCCACAGATACGCAGTATTTT,CASNSRPTDTQYF
TRBD2,TRBV7-2,TRBJ2-5,.,TGTGCCAGCGGAAGCGGGAGCGCCGAGACCCAGTACTTC,CASGSGSAETQYF
.,TRBV6-5,TRBJ2-7,once,TGTGCCAGCAGTTACACCCCGGACAGCGGGAAAAAGCAGTACTTC,CASSYTPDSGKKQYF
TRBD1,TRBV9,TRBJ2-5,.,TGTGCCAGCATTCCGGGACAGGGTCCCCAAGAGACCCAGTACTTC,CASIPGQGPQETQYF
TRBD2,TRBV5-6,TRBJ2-5,.,TGTGCCAGCAGTCAAGGAGGAATAGCGGGAGTCGGAGAGACCCAGTACTTC,CASSQGGIAGVGETQYF
.,TRBV30,TRBJ1-1,.,TGTGCCTGGAGTTCTTACTCGGAAGCTTTCTTT,CAWSSYSEAFF
TRBD1,TRBV29-1,TRBJ2-5,.,TGCAGCGTTGTAGGGGGCGAGTACCAAGAGACCCAGTACTTC,CSVVGGEYQETQYF
.,TRBV9,TRBJ2-3,.,TGTGCCAGCAGCGTAGCAGCGACGGGAGTGACAGATACGCAGTATTTT,CASSVAATGVTDTQYF
TRBD2,TRBV11-2,TRBJ2-1,.,TGTGCCAGCAGCTTAGACCCTCCTAGCGGGAGGGCCCCCCACAATGAGCAGTTCTTC,CASSLDPPSGRAPHNEQFF
.,TRBV7-8,TRBJ1-5,.,TGTGCCAGCAGCTTAACGTTTGGCATGGGAGGCAATCAGCCCCAGCATTTT,CASSLTFGMGGNQPQHF
.,TRBV6-5,TRBJ1-1,once,TGTGCCAGCAGTTACGAGTATAGGGAGTTAGACACTGAAGCTTTCTTT,CASSYEYRELDTEAFF
.,TRBV7-2,TRBJ2-7,.,TGTGCCAGCAGCCCCCGACCGGGGTTGTCGTCCTACGAGCAGTACTTC,CASSPRPGLSSYEQYF
TRBD1,TRBV5-8,TRBJ1-1,.,TGTGCCAGCAGCCTAACAGGGGGCATGAACACTGAAGCTTTCTTT,CASSLTGGMNTEAFF
.,TRBV4-3,TRBJ2-5,.,TGCGCCAGCAGCCAAGACCCACCGGTCGGTCAAGAGACCCAGTACTTC,CASSQDPPVGQETQYF
.,TRBV29-1,TRBJ1-1,once,TGCAGCGTTGAAGGCAGGGTGAACACTGAAGCTTTCTTT,CSVEGRVNTEAFF